This T cell receptor beta chain was recorded in a study of PD-1 blockade in mismatch repair-deficient tumors. Turning to the study itself: Patients had approximately 13 mismatch repair-deficient cancer types and were previously treated and progressing.

Concerning this clone: Its antigen remains unknown.

TCRs were sequenced from a few patients responding to pembrolizumab. Clones were read by immunoSEQ multiplex PCR, and TCRdb kept only the in-frame ones, dropping some. The repertoire has some 120,000 clones, roughly 86% of them found once; the top ten carry roughly 10%. Germline trimming cut 4 bases from V and 4 bases from J; bases unmatched to any gene: 5. Germline-derived CDR1 and CDR2 are SGHAT and FQNNGV. The CDR3 has 16 amino acids. Study-wide results and caveats: Tumor-resident clones, often absent from pretreatment blood, expanded after pembrolizumab and then contracted.

V and J are TRBV11-2 and TRBJ2-3, with TRBD2 identical over 13 bases. Here the sequenced sample was peripheral blood, taken 72 weeks after starting pembrolizumab. The sequence was obtained from an adult with mismatch repair-deficient cancer. The CDR3 DNA reads TGTGCCAGCAGCTCCAGGACTAGCGGGAGTTCAGATACGCAGTATTTT. Translated: CASSSRTSGSSDTQYF.